A selection of T cell receptor beta chains follows, all from one sample in a study of shared T cell receptors in the human thymus. The repertoire was sequenced with immunoSEQ multiplex PCR; TCRdb's copy has only in-frame clones and lacks some. The sample lists 540,000 or so clones; around three quarters were seen once. These same data were also listed under a study on human thymus T cells.

Sequenced material: thymocytes. Receptors were obtained from a boy less than two years old with a congenital heart defect. CDR3s include the opening cysteine and the closing phenylalanine or tryptophan. Fields, in order: clone size, J gene, V gene, D gene, CDR3 DNA, CDR3 protein. D genes are given only for firm matches. Size is stated for part of the rows, as once, few or many counts, or as a class when the clone is expanded.

clone size: NA; J gene: TRBJ2-7; V gene: TRBV7-6; D gene: TRBD1; CDR3 DNA: TGTGCCAGCAGCTCCCGGGCGGGACAGGGTAATCGCTACGAGCAGTACTTC; CDR3 protein: CASSSRAGQGNRYEQYF
clone size: NA; J gene: TRBJ2-5; V gene: TRBV19; D gene: TRBD2; CDR3 DNA: TGTGCCAGTAGTCCCCGGACTAGCGACCACCAAGAGACCCAGTACTTC; CDR3 protein: CASSPRTSDHQETQYF
clone size: NA; J gene: TRBJ2-1; V gene: TRBV9; D gene: NA; CDR3 DNA: TGTGCCAGCAGCGCTAAAGAAAAGGCAGGGCCCTACAATGAGCAGTTCTTC; CDR3 protein: CASSAKEKAGPYNEQFF
clone size: NA; J gene: TRBJ1-2; V gene: TRBV29-1; D gene: NA; CDR3 DNA: TGCAGCGGCCAATTCGGAGGAAATTTCGACGGGGGGAACTATGGCTACACCTTC; CDR3 protein: CSGQFGGNFDGGNYGYTF
clone size: once; J gene: TRBJ2-1; V gene: TRBV5-1; D gene: TRBD1; CDR3 DNA: TGCGCCAGCAGCCACGGGGGACAGGGGGCATCAGGGGAGCAGTTCTTC; CDR3 protein: CASSHGGQGASGEQFF
clone size: once; J gene: TRBJ1-4; V gene: TRBV30; D gene: NA; CDR3 DNA: TGTGCCTGGAGTGTACGGAGGGCAGGTGATAATGAAAAACTGTTTTTT; CDR3 protein: CAWSVRRAGDNEKLFF
clone size: few; J gene: TRBJ2-7; V gene: TRBV12-1; D gene: NA; CDR3 DNA: TGTGCCAGCAGCCCTAACTACGAGCAGTACTTC; CDR3 protein: CASSPNYEQYF
clone size: few; J gene: TRBJ2-1; V gene: TRBV18; D gene: NA; CDR3 DNA: TGTGCCAGCTCACCGAGGGCAGTAAGGGATCTCTACAATGAGCAGTTCTTC; CDR3 protein: CASSPRAVRDLYNEQFF
clone size: NA; J gene: TRBJ2-1; V gene: TRBV29-1; D gene: TRBD2; CDR3 DNA: TGCAGCCCCCGGGGGGGACTAGCGGGGAAAGTGAGCTCCTACAATGAGCAGTTCTTC; CDR3 protein: CSPRGGLAGKVSSYNEQFF
clone size: NA; J gene: TRBJ1-2; V gene: TRBV7-2; D gene: TRBD1; CDR3 DNA: TGTGCCAGCAGCTACGACAGGGGGCGGTATGGCTACACCTTC; CDR3 protein: CASSYDRGRYGYTF
clone size: NA; J gene: TRBJ2-7; V gene: TRBV11-2; D gene: NA; CDR3 DNA: TGTGCCAGCAGCCGTCGGGTGGCGACCTACGAGCAGTACTTC; CDR3 protein: CASSRRVATYEQYF
clone size: once; J gene: TRBJ2-3; V gene: TRBV10-3; D gene: TRBD1; CDR3 DNA: TGTGCCATCAGGCCCTCCCGGCAGGGGGCCACACATACGCAGTATTTT; CDR3 protein: CAIRPSRQGATHTQYF
clone size: once; J gene: TRBJ1-3; V gene: TRBV18; D gene: NA; CDR3 DNA: TGTGCCAGCTCACCCGAGACCCGGGGGGCGTTTGGAAACACCATATATTTT; CDR3 protein: CASSPETRGAFGNTIYF
clone size: NA; J gene: TRBJ2-7; V gene: TRBV12-5; D gene: TRBD2; CDR3 DNA: TGTGCTAGTGGTTTGATACCCCCGGGACTAGCGGGAGTGGTATACGAGCAGTACTTC; CDR3 protein: CASGLIPPGLAGVVYEQYF
clone size: few; J gene: TRBJ2-7; V gene: TRBV19; D gene: TRBD2; CDR3 DNA: TGTGCCAGTAGTGTCAGACTAGCGGCTAACTCCTACGAGCAGTACTTC; CDR3 protein: CASSVRLAANSYEQYF
clone size: NA; J gene: TRBJ2-7; V gene: TRBV28; D gene: TRBD2; CDR3 DNA: TGTGCCAGCGGACTAGCGGGAGGGTTCTCCCTAAACGAGCAGTACTTC; CDR3 protein: CASGLAGGFSLNEQYF
clone size: NA; J gene: TRBJ2-1; V gene: TRBV4-1; D gene: TRBD2; CDR3 DNA: TGCGCCAGCAGCCCGTGGGGGACTAGCGGCCTTTGGGGATACAATGAGCAGTTCTTC; CDR3 protein: CASSPWGTSGLWGYNEQFF
clone size: few; J gene: TRBJ2-7; V gene: TRBV30; D gene: TRBD2; CDR3 DNA: TGTGCCTGGAGTCCACCGGGGGGGAGTTTTAGCGAGCAGTACTTC; CDR3 protein: CAWSPPGGSFSEQYF
clone size: NA; J gene: TRBJ2-7; V gene: TRBV12-5; D gene: TRBD2; CDR3 DNA: TGTGCTAGCGGGAAGAGTAGGACTAGCGGGTGGTACTACGAGCAGTACTTC; CDR3 protein: CASGKSRTSGWYYEQYF
clone size: NA; J gene: TRBJ1-2; V gene: TRBV28; D gene: TRBD1; CDR3 DNA: TGTGCCAGCAGGGACAGGGGGCGCCTTAAGAGCTACACCTTC; CDR3 protein: CASRDRGRLKSYTF
clone size: NA; J gene: TRBJ2-7; V gene: TRBV4-1; D gene: NA; CDR3 DNA: TGCGCCAGCAGCCAAGATCGGGACACCACGGTTTCCTACGAGCAGTACTTC; CDR3 protein: CASSQDRDTTVSYEQYF
clone size: few; J gene: TRBJ2-1; V gene: TRBV19; D gene: NA; CDR3 DNA: TGTGCCAGTAGTATAGCGGGGGTCAATGAGCAGTTCTTC; CDR3 protein: CASSIAGVNEQFF
clone size: NA; J gene: TRBJ1-5; V gene: TRBV30; D gene: TRBD1; CDR3 DNA: TGTGCCTGGAGTCCGAACACTGACAGGGGGCAACGGCCCCAGCATTTT; CDR3 protein: CAWSPNTDRGQRPQHF
clone size: NA; J gene: TRBJ2-7; V gene: TRBV19; D gene: TRBD2; CDR3 DNA: TGTGCCAGTAGCGCGGGGACTAGCGGGCAACCCTACGAGCAGTACTTC; CDR3 protein: CASSAGTSGQPYEQYF
clone size: NA; J gene: TRBJ1-1; V gene: TRBV6-5; D gene: NA; CDR3 DNA: TGTGCCAGCAGTTACAGATCAGGGGTGAACACTGAAGCTTTCTTT; CDR3 protein: CASSYRSGVNTEAFF
clone size: NA; J gene: TRBJ1-1; V gene: TRBV5-6; D gene: NA; CDR3 DNA: TGTGCCAGCACCTACAGGGCGGAGAACACTGAAGCTTTCTTT; CDR3 protein: CASTYRAENTEAFF
clone size: NA; J gene: TRBJ2-1; V gene: TRBV27; D gene: TRBD2; CDR3 DNA: TGTGCCAGCAGTCCGCCAGCGGGAGCGCGGTCCAATGAGCAGTTCTTC; CDR3 protein: CASSPPAGARSNEQFF
clone size: NA; J gene: TRBJ2-7; V gene: TRBV7-3; D gene: NA; CDR3 DNA: TGTGCCAGCAGCTTAGGTACTACCTACGAGCAGTACTTC; CDR3 protein: CASSLGTTYEQYF
clone size: few; J gene: TRBJ2-7; V gene: TRBV2; D gene: TRBD2; CDR3 DNA: TGTGCCAGCAGTGATCCAGCGGGAGCCTACGAGCAGTACTTC; CDR3 protein: CASSDPAGAYEQYF
clone size: NA; J gene: TRBJ2-7; V gene: TRBV29-1; D gene: NA; CDR3 DNA: TGCAGCGTTGAAGTCGAGACAGTAGGTATAGGCGAGCAGTACTTC; CDR3 protein: CSVEVETVGIGEQYF